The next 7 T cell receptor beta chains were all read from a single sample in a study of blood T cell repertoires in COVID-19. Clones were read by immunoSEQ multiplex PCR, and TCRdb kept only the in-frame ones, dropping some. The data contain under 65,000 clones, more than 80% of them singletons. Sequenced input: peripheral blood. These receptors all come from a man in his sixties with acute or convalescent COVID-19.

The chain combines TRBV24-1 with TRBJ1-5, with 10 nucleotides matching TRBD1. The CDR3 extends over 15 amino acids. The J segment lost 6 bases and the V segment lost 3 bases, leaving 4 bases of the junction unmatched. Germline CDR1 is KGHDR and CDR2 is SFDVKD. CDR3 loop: CATSDAGTGVQPQHF. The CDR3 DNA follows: TGTGCCACCAGTGATGCCGGGACAGGGGTTCAGCCCCAGCATTTT.

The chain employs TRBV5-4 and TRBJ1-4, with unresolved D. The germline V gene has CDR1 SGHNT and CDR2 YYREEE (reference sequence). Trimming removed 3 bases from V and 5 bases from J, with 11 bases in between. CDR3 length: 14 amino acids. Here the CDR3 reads CASSYRDQNEKLFF. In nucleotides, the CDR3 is TGTGCCAGCAGCTACCGGGATCAAAATGAAAAACTGTTTTTT.

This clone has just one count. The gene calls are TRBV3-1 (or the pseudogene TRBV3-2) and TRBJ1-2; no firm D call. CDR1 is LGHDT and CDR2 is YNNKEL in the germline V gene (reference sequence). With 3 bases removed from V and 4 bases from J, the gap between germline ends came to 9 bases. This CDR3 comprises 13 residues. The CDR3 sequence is CASSHVTAYGYTF. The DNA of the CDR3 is TGTGCCAGCAGCCACGTCACAGCCTATGGCTACACCTTC.

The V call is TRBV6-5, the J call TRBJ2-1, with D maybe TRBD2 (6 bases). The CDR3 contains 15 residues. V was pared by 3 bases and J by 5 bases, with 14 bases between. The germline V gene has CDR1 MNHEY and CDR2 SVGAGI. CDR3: CASSYEGGVDNEQFF. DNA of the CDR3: TGTGCCAGCAGTTATGAGGGAGGAGTCGACAATGAGCAGTTCTTC.

CDR3 nucleotide sequence: TGTGCCAGTAGTGCGGGGACGGACCATTCACCCCTCCACTTT. It yields the protein CASSAGTDHSPLHF. The chain uses TRBV19 and TRBJ1-6; maybe TRBD1 (5 bases). The germline gives CDR1 LNHDA, CDR2 SQIVND (reference sequence). V was clipped by 5 bases and J by 8 bases, with 13 bases between them. This CDR3 is built from 14 residues.

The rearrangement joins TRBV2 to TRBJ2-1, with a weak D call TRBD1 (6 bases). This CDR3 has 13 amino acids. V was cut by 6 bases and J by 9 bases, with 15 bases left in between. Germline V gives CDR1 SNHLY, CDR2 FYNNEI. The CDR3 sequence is CASSDQGTGEQFF. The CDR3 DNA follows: TGTGCCAGCAGCGATCAGGGGACGGGTGAGCAGTTCTTC.

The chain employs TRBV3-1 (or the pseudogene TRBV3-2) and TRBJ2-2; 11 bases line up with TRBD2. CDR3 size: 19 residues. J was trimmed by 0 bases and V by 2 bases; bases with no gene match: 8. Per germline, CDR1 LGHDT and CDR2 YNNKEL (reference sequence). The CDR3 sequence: CASSQPLAGDVSNTGELFF. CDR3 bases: TGTGCCAGCAGCCAACCACTAGCGGGAGATGTCTCGAACACCGGGGAGCTGTTTTTT.